This T cell receptor (beta chain) was recovered during a study of T cells in Graves' hyperthyroidism and ophthalmopathy. Study at large: Before treatment of any kind, peripheral blood was taken at initial diagnosis.

This clonotype showed up many times. The antigen is unknown. Authors of the study amplified TCR beta CDR3 regions from RNA transcripts. First-round RT-PCR targeting the TCR CDR3 was performed with the HTBI primer set. In TCRdb, the multiplex PCR reads were re-called with MiXCR into one record per CDR3 protein. This table has some 270,000 distinct CDR3 sequences, about 14% appearing once. Study observations and caveats: Ophthalmopathy and stable hyperthyroidism were separated by a 13 V-J model.

The sample consisted of blood. The clonotype originates from a woman aged 30 to 39 with Graves' hyperthyroidism that later progressed to Graves' ophthalmopathy.

CDR3 amino acids: CASSGGLRETQYF. The CDR3, as DNA: TGTGCCAGCAGCGGCGGGCTTAGGGAGACCCAGTACTTC. V and J are TRBV11-2 and TRBJ2-5; D possibly corresponds to TRBD2 (5 bases). CDR1 SGHAT and CDR2 FQNNGV come from the germline V gene. Trimming took off 5 bases at V and 5 bases at J, with 12 bases between the two ends. The CDR3 totals 13 residues. The variable domain in full, with the rest retrieved from reference TRBV11-2 and TRBJ2-5, is EAGVAQSPRYKIIEKRQSVAFWCNPISGHATLYWYQQILGQGPKLLIQFQNNGVVDDSQLPKDRFSAERLKGVDSTLKIQPAKLEDSAVYLCASSGGLRETQYFGPGTRLLVL.